A selection of T cell receptor beta chains follows, all from one sample in a study of blood T cell repertoires in COVID-19. Only in-frame clones appear in the TCRdb table, and some are missing; sequencing was by immunoSEQ multiplex PCR. The data show some 160,000 clones, more than 85% seen once. Sample: peripheral blood. These receptor sequences come from an elderly woman with COVID-19, enrolled during active disease. Each CDR3 is given with its conserved first and last residue. The D gene is left open where the match is weak. The size field is filled for only some rows; it gives once, few, many or a size class.

d_gene: TRBD1; abundance: NA; v_gene: TRBV10-3; j_gene: TRBJ1-5; CDR3nt: TGTGCCATCAGTGAGTCGGGGGACAGAAATCAGCCCCAGCATTTT; CDR3aa: CAISESGDRNQPQHF
d_gene: TRBD2; abundance: NA; v_gene: TRBV11-2; j_gene: TRBJ2-1; CDR3nt: TGTGCCAGCAGCCCCGGACTAGCGGGACACCTAGGGAATGAGCAGTTCTTC; CDR3aa: CASSPGLAGHLGNEQFF
d_gene: TRBD2; abundance: NA; v_gene: TRBV4-2; j_gene: TRBJ2-5; CDR3nt: TGTGCCAGCAGCCAAGTATGGAAAGGTAGCGGGGAACAAGAGACCCAGTACTTC; CDR3aa: CASSQVWKGSGEQETQYF
d_gene: NA; abundance: once; v_gene: TRBV12-3/TRBV12-4; j_gene: TRBJ1-1; CDR3nt: TGTGCCAGCAGTACCACAGGGCGCACTGAAGCTTTCTTT; CDR3aa: CASSTTGRTEAFF
d_gene: TRBD1; abundance: NA; v_gene: TRBV12-3/TRBV12-4; j_gene: TRBJ1-1; CDR3nt: TGTGCCAGCAGTTTTCAACAGGGGACTGAAGCTTTCTTT; CDR3aa: CASSFQQGTEAFF
d_gene: NA; abundance: NA; v_gene: TRBV2; j_gene: TRBJ2-1; CDR3nt: TGTGCCAGCAATCAGGGGAACGGGGGGTACAATGAGCAGTTCTTC; CDR3aa: CASNQGNGGYNEQFF
d_gene: NA; abundance: once; v_gene: TRBV5-5; j_gene: TRBJ1-6; CDR3nt: TGTGCCAGCAGCCGAACACCTCGGGGAGGGGATAATTCACCCCTCCACTTT; CDR3aa: CASSRTPRGGDNSPLHF
d_gene: NA; abundance: NA; v_gene: TRBV25-1; j_gene: TRBJ1-1; CDR3nt: TGTGCCAGCAGTCCGGGAATGGGCACTGAAGCTTTCTTT; CDR3aa: CASSPGMGTEAFF
d_gene: NA; abundance: NA; v_gene: TRBV6-5; j_gene: TRBJ2-3; CDR3nt: TGTGCCAGCAGTTACTCGGGCAAGGGAGCAGATACGCAGTATTTT; CDR3aa: CASSYSGKGADTQYF
d_gene: TRBD1; abundance: NA; v_gene: TRBV25-1; j_gene: TRBJ2-3; CDR3nt: TGTGCCAGCAGGTGGACAGGCACGACAGATACGCAGTATTTT; CDR3aa: CASRWTGTTDTQYF
d_gene: TRBD1; abundance: NA; v_gene: TRBV7-6; j_gene: TRBJ1-3; CDR3nt: TGTGCCAGCAGCTCCTCCGGGACAGGGGCTAGGAACACCATATATTTT; CDR3aa: CASSSSGTGARNTIYF
d_gene: NA; abundance: NA; v_gene: TRBV19; j_gene: TRBJ2-7; CDR3nt: TGTGCCAGTAGTCCTGACAGGGGAGGGACCTACGAGCAGTACTTC; CDR3aa: CASSPDRGGTYEQYF
d_gene: NA; abundance: NA; v_gene: TRBV24-1; j_gene: TRBJ1-4; CDR3nt: TGTGCCACCAGTGCCGCAGGGCCAAATGAAAAACTGTTTTTT; CDR3aa: CATSAAGPNEKLFF
d_gene: NA; abundance: few; v_gene: TRBV6-1; j_gene: TRBJ2-7; CDR3nt: TGTGCCAGCAGTGAAGCGGGGACGGGAGCGAGGGAGCAGTACTTC; CDR3aa: CASSEAGTGAREQYF
d_gene: NA; abundance: NA; v_gene: TRBV5-1; j_gene: TRBJ1-5; CDR3nt: TGCGCCAGCAGAGCGGGGAGCAATCAGCCCCAGCATTTT; CDR3aa: CASRAGSNQPQHF
d_gene: TRBD1; abundance: few; v_gene: TRBV10-3; j_gene: TRBJ2-3; CDR3nt: TGTGCCATCAGTGAGTCGGGACAGGGTACAGATACGCAGTATTTT; CDR3aa: CAISESGQGTDTQYF
d_gene: TRBD1; abundance: NA; v_gene: TRBV19; j_gene: TRBJ2-6; CDR3nt: TGTGCCAGTAGTATAGGGCGAGACAGGGTCCCCAACGTCCTGACTTTC; CDR3aa: CASSIGRDRVPNVLTF